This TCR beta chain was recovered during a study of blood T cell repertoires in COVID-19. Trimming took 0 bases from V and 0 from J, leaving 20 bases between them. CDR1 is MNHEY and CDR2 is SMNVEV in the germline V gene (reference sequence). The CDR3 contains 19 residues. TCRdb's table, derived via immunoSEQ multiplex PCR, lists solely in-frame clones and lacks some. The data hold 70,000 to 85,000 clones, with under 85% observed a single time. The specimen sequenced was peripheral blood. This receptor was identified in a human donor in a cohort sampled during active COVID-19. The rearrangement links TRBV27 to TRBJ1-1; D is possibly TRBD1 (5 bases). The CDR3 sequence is CASSLSLYTVRAMNTEAFF. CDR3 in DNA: TGTGCCAGCAGTTTATCGCTTTACACAGTCAGGGCCATGAACACTGAAGCTTTCTTT.